This T cell receptor (beta chain) was recovered during a study of CD8 T cells in ankylosing spondylitis. The study, taken as a whole, reports: Characteristic of ankylosing spondylitis blood, it appeared, was a TCR beta motif comprising eight highly homologous variants.

About this clonotype itself: Its specificity is unknown.

Germline loops: CDR1 LGHNA, CDR2 YNFKEQ. This CDR3 comprises 18 residues. Trimming took 3 bases from V and 9 from J; bases not matched to a gene: 20. TCRdb reprocessed the 5' RACE reads with MiXCR, giving one entry per CDR3 protein. The table has 700,000 to 1,000,000 distinct CDR3 sequences, approximately 12% seen once. This receptor was identified in a male donor with ankylosing spondylitis. The chain is built from TRBV4-2 and TRBJ2-5, with TRBD2 identical over 9 bases. The sequenced sample was blood, either unsorted or a sorted T cell fraction (not recorded which). The CDR3 here is CASSHTSEGGGARLAQYF. CDR3 in DNA: TGTGCCAGCAGCCACACCTCGGAGGGCGGGGGGGCCAGGTTGGCCCAGTACTTC.